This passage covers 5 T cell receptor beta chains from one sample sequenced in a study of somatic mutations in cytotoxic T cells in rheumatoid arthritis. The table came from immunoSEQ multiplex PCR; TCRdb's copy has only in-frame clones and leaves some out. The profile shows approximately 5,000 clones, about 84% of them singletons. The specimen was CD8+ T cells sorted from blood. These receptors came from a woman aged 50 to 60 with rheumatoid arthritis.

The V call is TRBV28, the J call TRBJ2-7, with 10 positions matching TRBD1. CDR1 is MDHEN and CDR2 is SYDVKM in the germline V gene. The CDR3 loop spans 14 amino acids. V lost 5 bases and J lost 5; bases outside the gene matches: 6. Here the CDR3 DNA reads TGTGCCAGCAGTGAGGACAGGGGGGTTGACGAGCAGTACTTC. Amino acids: CASSEDRGVDEQYF.

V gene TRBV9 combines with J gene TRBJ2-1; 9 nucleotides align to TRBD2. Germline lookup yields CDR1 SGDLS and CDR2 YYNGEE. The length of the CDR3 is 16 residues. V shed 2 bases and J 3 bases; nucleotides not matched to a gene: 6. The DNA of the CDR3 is TGTGCCAGCAGCGTCGTGGAGACTAGCGGCTACAATGAGCAGTTCTTC. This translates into CASSVVETSGYNEQFF. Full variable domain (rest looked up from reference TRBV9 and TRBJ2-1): DSGVTQTPKHLITATGQRVTLRCSPRSGDLSVYWYQQSLDQGLQFLIQYYNGEERAKGNILERFSAQQFPDLHSELNLSSLELGDSALYFCASSVVETSGYNEQFFGPGTRLTVL.

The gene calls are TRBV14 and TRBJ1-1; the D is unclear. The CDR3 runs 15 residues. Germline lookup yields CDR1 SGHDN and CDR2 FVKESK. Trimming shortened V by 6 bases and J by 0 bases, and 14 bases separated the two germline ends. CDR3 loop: CASSPFELMNTEAFF. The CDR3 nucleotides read TGTGCCAGCAGTCCTTTTGAACTCATGAACACTGAAGCTTTCTTT.

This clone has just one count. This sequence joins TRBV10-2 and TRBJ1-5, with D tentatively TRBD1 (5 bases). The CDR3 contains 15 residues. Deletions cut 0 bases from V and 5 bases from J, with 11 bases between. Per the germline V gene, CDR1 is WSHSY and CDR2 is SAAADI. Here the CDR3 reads CASSESTGEDQPQHF. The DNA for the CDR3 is TGCGCCAGCAGTGAGTCAACAGGCGAAGATCAGCCCCAGCATTTT.

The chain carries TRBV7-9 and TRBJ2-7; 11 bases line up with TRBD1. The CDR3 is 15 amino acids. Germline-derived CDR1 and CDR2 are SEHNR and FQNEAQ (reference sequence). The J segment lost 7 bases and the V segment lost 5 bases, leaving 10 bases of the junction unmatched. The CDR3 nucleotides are TGTGCCAGCAGCAGCAGGGACAGGGGGGTCTTGGAGCAGTACTTC. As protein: CASSSRDRGVLEQYF.